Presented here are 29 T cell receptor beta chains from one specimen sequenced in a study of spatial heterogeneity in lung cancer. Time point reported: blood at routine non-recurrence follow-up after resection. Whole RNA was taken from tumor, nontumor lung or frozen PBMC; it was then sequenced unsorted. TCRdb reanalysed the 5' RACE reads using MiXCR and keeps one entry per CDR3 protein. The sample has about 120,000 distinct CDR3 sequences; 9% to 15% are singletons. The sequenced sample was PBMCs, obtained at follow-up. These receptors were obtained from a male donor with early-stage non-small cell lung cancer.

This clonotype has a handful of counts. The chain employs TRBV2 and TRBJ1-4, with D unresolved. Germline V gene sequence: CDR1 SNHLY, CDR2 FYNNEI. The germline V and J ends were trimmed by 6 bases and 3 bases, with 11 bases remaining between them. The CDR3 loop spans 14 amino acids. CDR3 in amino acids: CASRLSLANEKLFF. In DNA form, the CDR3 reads TGTGCCAGCAGATTAAGCCTGGCTAATGAAAAACTGTTTTTT.

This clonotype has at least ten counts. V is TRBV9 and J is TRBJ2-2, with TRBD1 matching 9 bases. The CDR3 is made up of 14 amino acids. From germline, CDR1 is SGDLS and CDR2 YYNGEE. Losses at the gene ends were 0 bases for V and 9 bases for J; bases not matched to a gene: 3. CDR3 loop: CASSVGTGDRELFF. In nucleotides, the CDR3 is TGTGCCAGCAGCGTAGGGACAGGGGACCGGGAGCTGTTTTTT. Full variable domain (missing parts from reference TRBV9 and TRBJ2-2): DSGVTQTPKHLITATGQRVTLRCSPRSGDLSVYWYQQSLDQGLQFLIQYYNGEERAKGNILERFSAQQFPDLHSELNLSSLELGDSALYFCASSVGTGDRELFFGEGSRLTVL.

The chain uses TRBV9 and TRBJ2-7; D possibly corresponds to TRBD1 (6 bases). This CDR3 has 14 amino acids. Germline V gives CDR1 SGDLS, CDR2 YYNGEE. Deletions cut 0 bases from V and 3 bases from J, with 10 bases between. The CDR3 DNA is TGTGCCAGCAGCGTAGAACAGGGTGACTACGAGCAGTACTTC. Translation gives CASSVEQGDYEQYF.

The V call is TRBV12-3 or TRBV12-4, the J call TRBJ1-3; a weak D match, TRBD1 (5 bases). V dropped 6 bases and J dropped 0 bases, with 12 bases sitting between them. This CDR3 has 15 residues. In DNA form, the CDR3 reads TGTGCCAGCAGCCTACAGGCGTCCTCTGGAAACACCATATATTTT. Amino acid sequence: CASSLQASSGNTIYF.

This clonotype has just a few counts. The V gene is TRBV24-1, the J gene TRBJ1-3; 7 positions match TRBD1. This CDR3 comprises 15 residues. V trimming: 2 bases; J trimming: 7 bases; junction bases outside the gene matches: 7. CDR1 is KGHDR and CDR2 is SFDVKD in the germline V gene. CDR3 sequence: CATSDSRGIRNTIYF. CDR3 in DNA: TGTGCCACCAGTGATTCCAGGGGGATTCGGAACACCATATATTTT.

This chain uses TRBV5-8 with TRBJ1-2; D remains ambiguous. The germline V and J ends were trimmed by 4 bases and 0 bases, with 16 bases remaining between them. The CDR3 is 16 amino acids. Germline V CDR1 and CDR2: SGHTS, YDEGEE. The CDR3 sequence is CASSPRIAGSNYGYTF. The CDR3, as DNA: TGTGCCAGCAGCCCCCGGATCGCGGGGTCTAACTATGGCTACACCTTC.

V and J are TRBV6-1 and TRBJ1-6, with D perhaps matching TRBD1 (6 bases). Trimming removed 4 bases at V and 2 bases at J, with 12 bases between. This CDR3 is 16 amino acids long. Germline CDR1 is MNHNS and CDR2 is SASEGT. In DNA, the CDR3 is TGTGCCAGCAGTGGGCTCAGGGGAACCTATAATTCACCCCTCCACTTT. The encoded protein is CASSGLRGTYNSPLHF.

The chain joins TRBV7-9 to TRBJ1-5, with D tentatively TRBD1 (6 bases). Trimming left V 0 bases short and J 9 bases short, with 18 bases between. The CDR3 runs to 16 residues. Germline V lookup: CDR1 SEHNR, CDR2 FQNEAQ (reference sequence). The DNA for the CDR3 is TGTGCCAGCAGCTTAGCTGAAGGGGGGCGGCTCGTGCCCCAGCATTTT. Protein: CASSLAEGGRLVPQHF.

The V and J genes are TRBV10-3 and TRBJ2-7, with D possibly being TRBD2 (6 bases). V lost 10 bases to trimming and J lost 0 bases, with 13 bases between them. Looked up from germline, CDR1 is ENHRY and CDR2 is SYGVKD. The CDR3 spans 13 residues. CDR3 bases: TGTGCCACAAGAGTCGGGGGCTCCTACGAGCAGTACTTC. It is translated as CATRVGGSYEQYF.

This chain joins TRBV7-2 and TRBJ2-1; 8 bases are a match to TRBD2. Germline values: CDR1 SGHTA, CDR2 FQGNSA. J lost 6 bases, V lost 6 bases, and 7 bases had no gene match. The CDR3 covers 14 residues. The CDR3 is CASRAPGLGNEQFF. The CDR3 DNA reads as TGTGCCAGCAGGGCCCCGGGACTAGGCAATGAGCAGTTCTTC.

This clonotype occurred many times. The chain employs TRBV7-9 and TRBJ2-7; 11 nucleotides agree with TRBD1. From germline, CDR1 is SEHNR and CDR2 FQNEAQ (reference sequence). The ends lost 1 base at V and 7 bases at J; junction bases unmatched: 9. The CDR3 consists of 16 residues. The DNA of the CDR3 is TGTGCCAGCAGCTTAGGATCCGGGACAGGGGGGAGAGAGCAGTACTTC. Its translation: CASSLGSGTGGREQYF.

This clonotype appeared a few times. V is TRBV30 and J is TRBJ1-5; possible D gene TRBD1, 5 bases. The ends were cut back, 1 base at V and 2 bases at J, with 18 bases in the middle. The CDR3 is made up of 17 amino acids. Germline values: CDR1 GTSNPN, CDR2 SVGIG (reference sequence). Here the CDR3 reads CAWSGGAGIVGNQPQHF. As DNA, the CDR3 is TGTGCCTGGAGTGGAGGGGCGGGAATCGTCGGCAATCAGCCCCAGCATTTT.

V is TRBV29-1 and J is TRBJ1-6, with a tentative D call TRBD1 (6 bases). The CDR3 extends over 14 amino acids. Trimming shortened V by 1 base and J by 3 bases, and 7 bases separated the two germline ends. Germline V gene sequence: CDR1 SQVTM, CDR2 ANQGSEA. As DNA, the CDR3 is TGCAGCGTTGAAGGGGGGCTCTATAATTCACCCCTCCACTTT. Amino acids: CSVEGGLYNSPLHF.

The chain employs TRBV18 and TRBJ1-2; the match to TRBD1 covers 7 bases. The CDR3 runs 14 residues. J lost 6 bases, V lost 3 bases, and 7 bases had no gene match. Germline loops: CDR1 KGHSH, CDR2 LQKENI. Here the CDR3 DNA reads TGTGCCAGCTCACCTCTAGACAGGGTGAATGGCTACACCTTC. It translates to CASSPLDRVNGYTF.

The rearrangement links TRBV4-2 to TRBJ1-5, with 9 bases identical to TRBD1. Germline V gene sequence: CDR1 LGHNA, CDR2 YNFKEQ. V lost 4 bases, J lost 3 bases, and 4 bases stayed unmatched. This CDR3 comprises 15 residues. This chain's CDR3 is CASSPRDRDNQPQHF. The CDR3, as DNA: TGTGCCAGCAGCCCGCGGGACAGGGACAATCAGCCCCAGCATTTT.

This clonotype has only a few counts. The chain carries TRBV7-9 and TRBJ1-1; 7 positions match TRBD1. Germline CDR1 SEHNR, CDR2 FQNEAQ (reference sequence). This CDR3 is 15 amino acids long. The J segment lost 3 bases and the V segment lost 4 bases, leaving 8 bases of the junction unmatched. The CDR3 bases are TGTGCCAGCAGCTCTAGACAGGGAGGGGACACTGAAGCTTTCTTT. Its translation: CASSSRQGGDTEAFF.

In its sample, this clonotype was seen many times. CDR3 protein: CASSLSIPSTDTQYF. In DNA form, the CDR3 reads TGTGCCAGCAGCCTGTCGATTCCTAGCACAGATACGCAGTATTTT. The rearrangement links TRBV7-2 to TRBJ2-3, with D unresolved. Deletions cut 5 bases from V and 0 bases from J, with 12 bases between. The V gene's germline CDR1 is SGHTA and CDR2 FQGNSA. The CDR3 totals 15 residues.

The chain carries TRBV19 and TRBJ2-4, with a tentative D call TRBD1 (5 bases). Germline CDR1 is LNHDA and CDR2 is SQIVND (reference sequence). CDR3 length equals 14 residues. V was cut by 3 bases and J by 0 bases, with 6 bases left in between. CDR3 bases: TGTGCCAGTAGTATGACAGTAGCCAAAAACATTCAGTACTTC. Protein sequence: CASSMTVAKNIQYF.

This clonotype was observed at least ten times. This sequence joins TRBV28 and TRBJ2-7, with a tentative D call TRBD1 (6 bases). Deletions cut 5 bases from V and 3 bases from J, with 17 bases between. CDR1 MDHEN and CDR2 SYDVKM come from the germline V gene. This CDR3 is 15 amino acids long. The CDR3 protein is CASSVGQPRGYEQYF. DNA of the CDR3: TGTGCCAGCAGTGTTGGACAGCCGAGGGGCTACGAGCAGTACTTC.

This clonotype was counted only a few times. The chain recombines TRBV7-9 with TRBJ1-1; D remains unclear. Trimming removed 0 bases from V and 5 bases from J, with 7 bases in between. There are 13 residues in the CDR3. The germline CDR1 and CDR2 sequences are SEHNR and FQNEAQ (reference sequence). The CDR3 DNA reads TGTGCCAGCAGCTTAGCCGGGGAGACTGAAGCTTTCTTT. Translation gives CASSLAGETEAFF.

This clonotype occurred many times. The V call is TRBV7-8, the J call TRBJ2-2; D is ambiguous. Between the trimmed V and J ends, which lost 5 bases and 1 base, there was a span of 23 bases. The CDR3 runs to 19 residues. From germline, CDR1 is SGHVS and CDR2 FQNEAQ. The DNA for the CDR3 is TGTGCCAGCAGCCGCACTGGATGGGCAACGCGGAAGAACACCGGGGAGCTGTTTTTT. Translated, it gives CASSRTGWATRKNTGELFF.

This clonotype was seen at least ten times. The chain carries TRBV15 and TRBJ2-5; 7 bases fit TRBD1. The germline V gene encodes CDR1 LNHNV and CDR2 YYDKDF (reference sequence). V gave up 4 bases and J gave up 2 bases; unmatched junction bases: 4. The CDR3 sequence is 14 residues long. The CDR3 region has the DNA TGTGCCACCAGCACCCGGACAGGTCAAGAGACCCAGTACTTC. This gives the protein CATSTRTGQETQYF.

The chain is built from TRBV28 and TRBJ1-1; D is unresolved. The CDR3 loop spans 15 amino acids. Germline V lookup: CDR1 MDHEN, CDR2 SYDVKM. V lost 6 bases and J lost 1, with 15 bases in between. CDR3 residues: CASSFPGMRNTEAFF. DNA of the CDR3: TGTGCCAGCAGCTTCCCAGGAATGCGGAACACTGAAGCTTTCTTT. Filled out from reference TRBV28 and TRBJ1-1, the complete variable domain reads DVKVTQSSRYLVKRTGEKVFLECVQDMDHENMFWYRQDPGLGLRLIYFSYDVKMKEKGDIPEGYSVSREKKERFSLILESASTNQTSMYLCASSFPGMRNTEAFFGQGTRLTVV.

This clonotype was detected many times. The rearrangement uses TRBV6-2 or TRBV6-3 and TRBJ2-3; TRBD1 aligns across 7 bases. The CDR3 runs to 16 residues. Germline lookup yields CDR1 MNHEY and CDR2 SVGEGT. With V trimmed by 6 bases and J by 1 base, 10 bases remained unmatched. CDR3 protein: CASRDGTVSGTDTQYF. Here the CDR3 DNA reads TGTGCCAGCAGGGACGGGACAGTTTCGGGCACAGATACGCAGTATTTT.

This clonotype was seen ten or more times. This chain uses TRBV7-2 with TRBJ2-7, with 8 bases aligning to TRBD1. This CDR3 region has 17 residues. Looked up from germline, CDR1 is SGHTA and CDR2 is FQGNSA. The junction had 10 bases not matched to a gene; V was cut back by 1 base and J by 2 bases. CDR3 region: CASSLEGRDRGAYEQYF. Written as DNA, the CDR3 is TGTGCCAGCAGCTTAGAAGGCCGAGACAGGGGAGCCTACGAGCAGTACTTC.

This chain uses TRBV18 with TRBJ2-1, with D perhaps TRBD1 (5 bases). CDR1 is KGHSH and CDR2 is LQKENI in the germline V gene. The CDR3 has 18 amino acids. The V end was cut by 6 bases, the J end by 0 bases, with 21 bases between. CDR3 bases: TGTGCCAGCTCGCCCCTCCCGACGCCAGGGAACTCCTACAATGAGCAGTTCTTC. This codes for CASSPLPTPGNSYNEQFF.

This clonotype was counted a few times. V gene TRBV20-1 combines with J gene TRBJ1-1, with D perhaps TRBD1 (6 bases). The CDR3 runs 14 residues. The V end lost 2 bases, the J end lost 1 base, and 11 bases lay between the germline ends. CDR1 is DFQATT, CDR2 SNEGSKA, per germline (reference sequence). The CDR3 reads CSARLGHQNTEAFF. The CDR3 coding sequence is TGCAGTGCTAGACTGGGACACCAGAACACTGAAGCTTTCTTT.

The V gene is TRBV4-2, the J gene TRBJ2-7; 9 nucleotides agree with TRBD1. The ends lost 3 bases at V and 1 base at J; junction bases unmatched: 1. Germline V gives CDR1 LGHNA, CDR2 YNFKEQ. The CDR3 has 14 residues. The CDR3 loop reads CASSQGQGSYEQYF. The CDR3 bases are TGTGCCAGCAGCCAGGGACAGGGTTCCTACGAGCAGTACTTC.

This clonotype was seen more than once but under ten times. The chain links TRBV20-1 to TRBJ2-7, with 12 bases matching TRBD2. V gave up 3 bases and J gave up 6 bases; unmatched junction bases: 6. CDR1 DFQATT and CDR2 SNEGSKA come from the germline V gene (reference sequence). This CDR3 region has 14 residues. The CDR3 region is CSASPSGGVGEQYF. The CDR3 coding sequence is TGCAGTGCTAGTCCTAGCGGGGGGGTAGGCGAGCAGTACTTC.